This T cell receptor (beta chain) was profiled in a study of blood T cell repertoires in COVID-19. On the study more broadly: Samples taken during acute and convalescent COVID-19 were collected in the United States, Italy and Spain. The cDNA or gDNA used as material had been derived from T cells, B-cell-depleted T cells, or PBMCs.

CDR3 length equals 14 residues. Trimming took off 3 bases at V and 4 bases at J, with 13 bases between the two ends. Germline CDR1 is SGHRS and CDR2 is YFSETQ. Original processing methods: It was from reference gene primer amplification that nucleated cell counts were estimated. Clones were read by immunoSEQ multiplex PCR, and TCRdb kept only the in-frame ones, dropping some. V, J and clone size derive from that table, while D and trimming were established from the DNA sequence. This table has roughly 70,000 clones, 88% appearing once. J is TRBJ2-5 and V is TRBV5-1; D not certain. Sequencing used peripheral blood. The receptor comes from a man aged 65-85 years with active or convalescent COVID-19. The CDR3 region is CASSSSKSGETQYF. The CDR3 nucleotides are TGCGCCAGCAGCTCGTCGAAATCGGGAGAGACCCAGTACTTC.